Described below is a single T cell receptor beta chain sequence and its context. It lacks a known antigen. No much larger clonotype is one base removed from it; base qualities were not supplied. This sample stems from a study of shared clonotypes between healthy human individuals (TCRdb year 2020). Turning to the overall study: The cohort included three men and a couple of women between 18 and 49 years of age. For each donor, CD4 naive and CD4 memory were each run on three plates, CD8 naive on two plates, and CD8 memory on one plate. The study deeply sequenced blood TCR repertoires of five healthy adults to estimate repertoire size and the extent of clonotype sharing between individuals. To increase sequencing depth and limit assay-specific biases, TCR repertoire library preparation and sequencing were carried out by different laboratories using diverse techniques. Each donor's leukapheresis produced roughly between roughly 0.85 and 10 billion PBMCs.

The CDR3 starts with the cysteine, ends with the phenylalanine, and has 16 residues. The DNA shown is the 48-base CDR3, in frame from base 1. Trimming removed 0 bases from V and 2 bases from J, leaving 11 bases between the germline ends. Sequences MDHEN (CDR1) and SYDVKM (CDR2) are obtained from the germline V gene. Using the deep immunoSEQ assay, TCR CDR3 regions were amplified from genomic DNA by multiplex PCR. Extracted genomic DNA from each cell subset was spread evenly across all wells of several immunoSEQ 96-well plates, with each plate serving as a replicate. For sorted subsets, each replicate PCR was loaded with approximately 190 ng genomic DNA, equivalent to 25,000 to 35,000 T cell genomes. Purified libraries were quantified with a Qubit 3.0 fluorometer, sized on a Bioanalyzer 2100, and re-quantified with the KAPA Library Quantification kit. A separate single-read 150-cycle Illumina NextSeq 550 flow cell was used to sequence each immunoSEQ 96-well plate. The paper's data handling went like this. Because the immunoSEQ output held only junctional sequences and lacked quality scores, the filtering could not match the filtering applied to full-length reads. To assign V/J genes and CDR3, sequences were annotated against IMGT germline references using PyIR, a Python wrapper for IgBLAST v1.9. Reads with weak V/J assignments (E-value above 1e-6), missing CDR3, stop codons, out-of-frame junctions, or ambiguous translated residues were removed. V3J clonotypes were defined as sequences sharing the same inferred V gene, J gene, and CDR3 amino acid sequence. To compute the percentage overlap between repertoires, the number of shared unique clonotypes was divided by the size of the smaller repertoire. RTK rarefaction, the Chao1 estimator, and Recon v2.1 estimates of unobserved clonotypes were used to assess repertoire richness. OLGA was used to compute generation probabilities for all TCRbeta clonotypes that the gDNA method yielded from a handful of donors. TCRdb re-hosts the immuneACCESS table, in-frame sequences only. Its copies lack some clones; in the studies checked, an unresolved V gene accounts for under half of them, and the cause for the rest is not known. V and J calls and clone size are those listed in that table; D and trimming were worked out from the DNA. This sample is represented by fewer than 850,000 clones; 60% to 80% of them were singletons. The ten largest clones represent approximately 1.8% of the sample.

The donors were healthy, HIV-negative adults with no recently reported acute infections or vaccinations. Every donor was a Caucasian adult living in Nashville, Tennessee, USA. Magnetic negative selection was used to enrich CD4+ T cells, after which naive cells were positively selected on CD45RA and the negative fraction became the memory subset. After blood collection by leukapheresis, PBMCs were isolated using Ficoll-Histopaque density gradient centrifugation and then cryopreserved in the vapor phase of liquid nitrogen. Purity and quantity of every magnetically sorted T cell population were checked by analytical flow cytometry. Each sorted fraction had its genomic DNA isolated and then quantified by UV absorbance on a Nanodrop 2000c. What the study reported, not specific to this receptor: Only blood was sampled, and tissue TCR repertoires likely differ from those in blood. Pairwise subsampling indicated that sequencing depth was expected to affect the degree of clonotype sharing among donors. Naive subsets generally had larger estimated clonotype richness than memory subsets. The small number of donors limited the genetic and exposure-history diversity represented. Roughly 5.2% of naive CD4, 3.5% of naive CD8, about 2.4% of memory CD4, and approximately 0.39% of memory CD8 clonotypes were shared across several donors. Compared with non-shared clonotypes, the clonotypes found in all four sorted-subset donors had higher generation probabilities. Rarefaction of sorted-subset datasets indicated incomplete sequencing despite the large sequencing depth.

The TCR comes from a woman in her 30s in good health. Sequencing was carried out using memory CD4+ T cells sorted from blood. Per the publication, the cell subset or site label means: CD45RA-negative fraction. The rearranged chain carries TRBV28 and TRBJ1-5; a tentative D match to TRBD1 spans 6 bases. The CDR3 region has the sequence CASSLWDRRGNQPQHF. The nucleotide sequence is TGTGCCAGCAGTTTATGGGACAGAAGGGGCAATCAGCCCCAGCATTTT. Outside the CDR3, residues come from the reference TRBV28 and TRBJ1-5 proteins, so the full variable domain is: DVKVTQSSRYLVKRTGEKVFLECVQDMDHENMFWYRQDPGLGLRLIYFSYDVKMKEKGDIPEGYSVSREKKERFSLILESASTNQTSMYLCASSLWDRRGNQPQHFGDGTRLSIL.